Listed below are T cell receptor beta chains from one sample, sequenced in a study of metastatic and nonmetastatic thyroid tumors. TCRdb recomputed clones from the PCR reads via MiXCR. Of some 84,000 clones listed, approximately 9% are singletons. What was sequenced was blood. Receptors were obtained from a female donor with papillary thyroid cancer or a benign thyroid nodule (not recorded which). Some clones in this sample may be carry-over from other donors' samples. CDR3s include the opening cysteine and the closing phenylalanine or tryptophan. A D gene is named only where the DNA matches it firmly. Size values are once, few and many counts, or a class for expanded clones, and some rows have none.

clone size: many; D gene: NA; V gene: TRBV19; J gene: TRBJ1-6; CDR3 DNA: TGTGCCAGTAGTATCGGCGACAGTCTGAATTCACCCCTCCACTTT; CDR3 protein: CASSIGDSLNSPLHF
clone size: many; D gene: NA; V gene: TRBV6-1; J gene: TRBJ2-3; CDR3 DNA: TGTGCCAGCAGGGACTCCACAGATACGCAGTATTTT; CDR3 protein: CASRDSTDTQYF
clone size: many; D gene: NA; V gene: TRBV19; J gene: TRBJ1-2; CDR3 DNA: TGTGCCAGTCAAGAGTTTAACTATGGCTACACCTTC; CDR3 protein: CASQEFNYGYTF
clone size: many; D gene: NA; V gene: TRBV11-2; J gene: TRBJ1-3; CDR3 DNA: TGTGCCAGCAGAATACTACTGGGAAACACCATATATTTT; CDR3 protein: CASRILLGNTIYF
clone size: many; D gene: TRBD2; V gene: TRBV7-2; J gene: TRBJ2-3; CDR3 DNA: TGTGCCAGCAGCTTAGCCCCCTGGCGGGGGTCAGATACGCAGTATTTT; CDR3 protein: CASSLAPWRGSDTQYF
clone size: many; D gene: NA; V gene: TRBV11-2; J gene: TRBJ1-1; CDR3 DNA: TGTGCCAGCAGCCCGATAAGGGGGAACACTGAAGCTTTCTTT; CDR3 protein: CASSPIRGNTEAFF
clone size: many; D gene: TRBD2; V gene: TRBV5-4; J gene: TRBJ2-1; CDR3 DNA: TGTGCCAGCAGCTGGGGCGGGGGGCGCGACAATGAGCAGTTCTTC; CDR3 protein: CASSWGGGRDNEQFF
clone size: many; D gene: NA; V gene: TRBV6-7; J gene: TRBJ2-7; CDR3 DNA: TGTGCCAGCAGTCCCCTAGGGGGATCATGTGGCGAGCAGTACTTC; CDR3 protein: CASSPLGGSCGEQYF
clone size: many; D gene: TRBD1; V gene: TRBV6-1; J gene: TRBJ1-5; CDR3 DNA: TGTGCCAGCAGTGAGCTCGGGACAGCTAGCAATCAGCCCCAGCATTTT; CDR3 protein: CASSELGTASNQPQHF
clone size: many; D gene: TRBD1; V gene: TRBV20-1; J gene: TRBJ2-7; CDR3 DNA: TGCAGTGCCGACAGGGGCTACGAGCAGTACTTC; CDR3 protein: CSADRGYEQYF
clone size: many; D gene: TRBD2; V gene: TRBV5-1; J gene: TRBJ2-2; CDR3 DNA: TGCGCCAGCAGCTTCTTCCCGACTAGCGGGACCGCGAACACCGGGGAGCTGTTTTTT; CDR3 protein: CASSFFPTSGTANTGELFF
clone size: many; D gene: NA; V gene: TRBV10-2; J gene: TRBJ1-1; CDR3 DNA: TGCGCCAGCAGCTCGGGGATGGAGGTGACTGAAGCTTTCTTT; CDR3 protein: CASSSGMEVTEAFF
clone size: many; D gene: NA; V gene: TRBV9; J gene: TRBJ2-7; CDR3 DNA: TGTGCCAGCAGCCAGGGTTCCGAGCAGTACTTC; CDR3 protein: CASSQGSEQYF
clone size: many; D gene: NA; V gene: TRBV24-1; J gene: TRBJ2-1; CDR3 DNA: TGTGCCACCAGTGACCCCGAGACAGCCGACAATGAGCAGTTCTTC; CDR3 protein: CATSDPETADNEQFF
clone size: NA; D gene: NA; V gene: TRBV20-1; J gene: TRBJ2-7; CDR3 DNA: TGCAGTACTAGAGAAGGGATTAACTACGAGCAGTACTTC; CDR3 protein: CSTREGINYEQYF
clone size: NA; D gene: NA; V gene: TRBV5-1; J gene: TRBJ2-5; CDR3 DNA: TGCGCCAGCAGCTTGGGGGGCCACCAAGAGACCCAGTACTTC; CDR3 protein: CASSLGGHQETQYF